This entry concerns a single T cell receptor (beta chain). How the authors handled the data: Reference gene primer amplification yielded estimated nucleated cell counts. Some clones are missing from TCRdb's copy, which holds only in-frame ones; the method was immunoSEQ multiplex PCR. D and trimming were read from the DNA, whereas the V and J calls and clone size are those reported in that table. The sample contains about 140,000 clones, 80% to 85% of which appear only once. The sample is drawn from a study of blood T cell repertoires in COVID-19. Study overall: Samples taken during acute and convalescent COVID-19 were collected in the United States, Italy and Spain.

While infection was still active, Seattle patients were enrolled and then followed longitudinally. Material for sequencing was peripheral blood. The TCR comes from a man in his thirties or forties with COVID-19, enrolled during active disease.

The chain's CDR3 is CASSPSWGYTF. CDR3 coding DNA: TGCGCCAGCAGTCCCAGTTGGGGCTACACCTTC. V gene TRBV10-2 combines with J gene TRBJ1-2; D ambiguous. This CDR3 region has 11 residues. V was cut by 5 bases and J by 8 bases, with 9 bases left in between. The germline gives CDR1 WSHSY, CDR2 SAAADI.